These 12 T cell receptor beta chains were sequenced from one sample in a study of T-cell memory formation after mild COVID-19. TCRdb ran MiXCR on the 5' RACE reads and lists one entry per CDR3 protein. The sample yields roughly 510,000 distinct CDR3 sequences, roughly 17% seen once. The sequencing sample was made of PBMCs or a T cell subset sorted from them (not recorded which). These receptors all stem from an adult woman who had mild COVID-19 (a few samples of this study predate the infection). Cell type and time point are not known.

Only a few counts were recorded for this clonotype. The gene calls are TRBV7-3 and TRBJ2-2; no reliable D call. Germline V gives CDR1 SGHTA, CDR2 FQGTGA. The CDR3 totals 16 residues. The V and J ends lost 5 bases and 2 bases respectively, with 15 bases between them. This CDR3 is CASSLYSPLNTGELFF. The CDR3 DNA follows: TGTGCCAGCAGCCTCTACAGCCCACTAAACACCGGGGAGCTGTTTTTT.

J is TRBJ2-1 and V is TRBV29-1; 7 bases line up with TRBD2. The CDR3 extends over 16 amino acids. V was pared by 2 bases and J by 6 bases, with 13 bases of the junction left unmatched. The V gene's germline CDR1 is SQVTM and CDR2 ANQGSEA. CDR3 amino acids: CSVERRVASGPNEQFF. The CDR3 region has the DNA TGCAGCGTTGAACGCCGCGTGGCTAGCGGTCCCAATGAGCAGTTCTTC.

This chain links TRBV4-1 with TRBJ1-5; a possible D gene is TRBD1 (6 bases). Germline CDR1 and CDR2: MGHRA and YSYEKL. V was pared by 0 bases and J by 2 bases, with 8 bases between. This CDR3 comprises 15 residues. The DNA of the CDR3 is TGCGCCAGCAGCCAAGAAAGGACAGGCAATCAGCCCCAGCATTTT. Its translation: CASSQERTGNQPQHF.

The rearrangement joins TRBV23-1 to TRBJ2-5, with TRBD1 matching over 9 bases. TRBV23-1 is identified as an open reading frame with a role that is uncertain. This CDR3 has 16 residues. The trim removed 3 bases at V and 2 bases at J, leaving 7 bases unmatched. CDR3 sequence reads: CASSQFDRGGQETQYF. As DNA, the CDR3 is TGCGCCAGCAGTCAGTTCGACAGGGGGGGACAAGAGACCCAGTACTTC.

J is TRBJ2-1 and V is TRBV20-1, with 9 positions matching TRBD1. The ends lost 3 bases at V and 3 bases at J; junction bases unmatched: 9. Germline V gene lookup returns CDR1 DFQATT and CDR2 SNEGSKA (reference sequence). The CDR3 extends over 16 amino acids. The chain's CDR3 is CSARGAGQGFYNEQFF. The CDR3 nucleotides are TGCAGTGCTAGGGGTGCTGGACAGGGGTTCTACAATGAGCAGTTCTTC.

The chain is built from TRBV5-1 and TRBJ2-3; 9 nucleotides line up with TRBD2. J gave up 0 bases and V 3 bases, and 11 bases lay outside the gene matches. Germline lookup yields CDR1 SGHRS and CDR2 YFSETQ. This CDR3 has 18 residues. The CDR3 DNA follows: TGCGCCAGCAGCTCAAAGGGGGCGGGGGGGCCAAGCACAGATACGCAGTATTTT. This codes for CASSSKGAGGPSTDTQYF.

The chain couples TRBV19 to TRBJ1-1; D gene uncertain. Trimming took 1 base from V and 5 from J, leaving 8 bases between them. The germline gives CDR1 LNHDA, CDR2 SQIVND (reference sequence). The CDR3 is 13 residues long. The CDR3 loop reads CASSIAERTEAFF. The CDR3 DNA reads as TGTGCCAGTAGTATAGCGGAGCGGACTGAAGCTTTCTTT.

This clonotype showed up just a few times. This sequence joins TRBV27 and TRBJ2-2; D uncertain. Germline V gene lookup returns CDR1 MNHEY and CDR2 SMNVEV (reference sequence). V lost 4 bases and J lost 4, with 4 bases in between. The CDR3 is made up of 12 amino acids. In nucleotides, the CDR3 is TGTGCCAGCAGTTCTCTCACCGGGGAGCTGTTTTTT. It encodes CASSSLTGELFF.

A few counts support this clonotype. This chain joins TRBV4-2 and TRBJ2-1; 10 nucleotides agree with TRBD1. CDR3 length: 15 residues. V lost 3 bases to trimming and J lost 5 bases; unmatched junction nucleotides: 4. The germline V gene encodes CDR1 LGHNA and CDR2 YNFKEQ. This CDR3 reads CASSHPGTGDNEQFF. The CDR3 coding sequence is TGTGCCAGCAGCCACCCCGGGACAGGGGACAATGAGCAGTTCTTC.

This clonotype was counted between two and nine times. The rearrangement joins TRBV5-1 to TRBJ2-1; D might be TRBD1 (6 bases). Germline V lookup: CDR1 SGHRS, CDR2 YFSETQ. The V and J ends lost 0 bases and 8 bases respectively, with 18 bases between them. CDR3 length: 16 amino acids. The CDR3 nucleotides read TGCGCCAGCAGCTTGGGTGGCGTCTCCCAGGGGCATGAGCAGTTCTTC. This codes for CASSLGGVSQGHEQFF.

This chain joins TRBV6-1 and TRBJ1-5; no clear D. Trimming pared 1 base from V and 0 bases from J, leaving 10 bases between. The length of the CDR3 is 16 residues. Germline V lookup: CDR1 MNHNS, CDR2 SASEGT. For the CDR3, the DNA is TGTGCCAGCAGTGAAGGCCTCGGGGTTAGCAATCAGCCCCAGCATTTT. This translates into CASSEGLGVSNQPQHF.

This clonotype was seen more than once but under ten times. This chain links TRBV12-3 or TRBV12-4 with TRBJ1-1; possibly TRBD1 for D (6 bases). CDR3 length: 15 amino acids. Between the trimmed V and J ends, which lost 5 bases and 6 bases, there was a span of 19 bases. CDR3 amino acids: CASSLRQAPGAEAFF. The DNA for the CDR3 is TGTGCCAGCAGTCTTAGACAGGCCCCGGGTGCTGAAGCTTTCTTT.